The 12 T cell receptor beta chains listed next were all sequenced from one sample in a study of blood T cell repertoires in COVID-19. Libraries were prepared by immunoSEQ multiplex PCR; TCRdb keeps only in-frame clonotypes and omits some of them. The data hold about 120,000 clones, with roughly 80% observed a single time. Specimen: peripheral blood. The receptors stem from a man aged 25-40 years with acute or convalescent COVID-19.

This clone was observed at least ten times. This chain connects TRBV21-1 to TRBJ2-7; the listed D gene, TRBD1, was not tested against the DNA. TRBV21-1 is marked as a pseudogene. This CDR3 region has 13 residues. CDR3 coding DNA: TGTGCCAGCACTCAGACAGTCTATTGCGAGCAGTACGTC. Amino acid sequence: CASTQTVYCEQYV.

The V call is TRBV6-4, the J call TRBJ2-3; 11 positions match TRBD2. V trimming: 7 bases; J trimming: 4 bases; junction bases outside the gene matches: 7. Per the germline V gene, CDR1 is MRHNA and CDR2 is SNTAGT. The CDR3 contains 15 residues. CDR3 loop: CASKIAGGPSDTQYF. In nucleotides, the CDR3 is TGTGCCAGCAAAATAGCGGGGGGGCCCTCAGATACGCAGTATTTT.

The V call is TRBV11-2, the J call TRBJ2-7; D possibly corresponds to TRBD1 (5 bases). The CDR3 loop spans 15 amino acids. V lost 5 bases to trimming and J lost 2 bases, with 16 bases between them. Germline CDR1 reads SGHAT; CDR2 reads FQNNGV. The CDR3 sequence: CASSLWTTRAYEQYF. The CDR3 DNA follows: TGTGCCAGCAGCCTATGGACAACCCGCGCCTACGAGCAGTACTTC.

The chain couples TRBV6-6 to TRBJ2-5, with TRBD2 identical over 14 bases. The germline CDR1 and CDR2 sequences are MNHNY and SVGAGI (reference sequence). CDR3 size: 15 residues. With V trimmed by 6 bases and J by 4 bases, 4 bases remained unmatched. The CDR3 loop is CASRPGLAGVETQYF. CDR3 nucleotides: TGTGCCAGCAGACCGGGACTAGCGGGAGTAGAGACCCAGTACTTC.

The rearrangement uses TRBV29-1 and TRBJ2-7; D might be TRBD2 (5 bases). The CDR3 extends over 15 amino acids. V lost 3 bases, J lost 7 bases, and 22 bases lay in between. The germline gives CDR1 SQVTM, CDR2 ANQGSEA. The CDR3 DNA reads as TGCAGCGTTGAGGGGTCTAGCTGGCCTTCGGGGGAGCAGTACTTC. Amino acids: CSVEGSSWPSGEQYF.

The J gene is TRBJ2-3, the V gene TRBV5-6, with D perhaps matching TRBD1 (5 bases). CDR1 is SGHDT, CDR2 YYEEEE, per germline. Trimming shortened V by 3 bases and J by 1 base, and 12 bases separated the two germline ends. The length of the CDR3 is 15 residues. For the CDR3, the DNA is TGTGCCAGCAGCTCCCCCTGGGGCGGCACAGATACGCAGTATTTT. Amino acid sequence: CASSSPWGGTDTQYF. Full variable domain (rest looked up from reference TRBV5-6 and TRBJ2-3): DAGVTQSPTHLIKTRGQQVTLRCSPKSGHDTVSWYQQALGQGPQFIFQYYEEEERQRGNFPDRFSGHQFPNYSSELNVNALLLGDSALYLCASSSPWGGTDTQYFGPGTRLTVL.

This chain joins TRBV2 and TRBJ2-2, with TRBD1 as a possible D gene (8 bases). Trimming removed 6 bases from V and 7 bases from J, with 18 bases in between. The CDR3 length is 15 residues. Germline assignment: CDR1 SNHLY and CDR2 FYNNEI. CDR3 protein: CASRGGTGVSGELFF. In nucleotides, the CDR3 is TGTGCCAGCAGGGGGGGGACAGGCGTGAGCGGGGAGCTGTTTTTT.

The chain combines TRBV11-2 with TRBJ1-1; D not resolved. Germline loops: CDR1 SGHAT, CDR2 FQNNGV. The CDR3 is 11 residues long. The V gene lost 5 bases and the J gene lost 4 bases, with 5 bases spanning the gap. This CDR3 reads CASSGSTEAFF. CDR3 in DNA: TGTGCCAGCAGCGGGAGCACTGAAGCTTTCTTT.

This rearrangement joins TRBV13 to TRBJ2-3, with a tentative D call TRBD1 (5 bases). From germline, CDR1 is PRHDT and CDR2 FYEKMQ (reference sequence). The V and J ends lost 5 bases and 2 bases respectively, with 14 bases between them. There are 15 residues in the CDR3. The DNA for the CDR3 is TGTGCCAGCAGCGCCCCTCTGACAGTCACAGATACGCAGTATTTT. This gives the protein CASSAPLTVTDTQYF.

The V gene is TRBV28, the J gene TRBJ2-7; TRBD2 agrees at 7 bases. The CDR3 covers 13 residues. Germline trimming cut 8 bases from V and 0 bases from J; bases unmatched to any gene: 4. The germline V gene has CDR1 MDHEN and CDR2 SYDVKM. The CDR3 bases are TGTGCCAGCCGGCGGGGGTCCTCCTACGAGCAGTACTTC. Protein: CASRRGSSYEQYF.

As DNA, the CDR3 is TGTGCCAGCAGCGTAGGAGCGGGGGGGAACACCGGGGAGCTGTTTTTT. Its protein is CASSVGAGGNTGELFF. V gene TRBV9 combines with J gene TRBJ2-2; 9 bases agree with TRBD2. The junction had 1 base not matched to a gene; V was cut back by 0 bases and J by 1 base. This CDR3 contains 16 residues. The germline CDR1 and CDR2 sequences are SGDLS and YYNGEE. The full variable domain, in which reference TRBV9 and TRBJ2-2 provide the parts outside the CDR3, is DSGVTQTPKHLITATGQRVTLRCSPRSGDLSVYWYQQSLDQGLQFLIQYYNGEERAKGNILERFSAQQFPDLHSELNLSSLELGDSALYFCASSVGAGGNTGELFFGEGSRLTVL.

The J gene is TRBJ1-1, the V gene TRBV9, with 7 bases fitting TRBD1. This CDR3 is built from 14 residues. Germline V lookup: CDR1 SGDLS, CDR2 YYNGEE. V gave up 3 bases and J gave up 3 bases; unmatched junction bases: 5. The CDR3 sequence: CASSARDSYTEAFF. The CDR3 region has the DNA TGTGCCAGCAGCGCTAGGGACAGTTACACTGAAGCTTTCTTT.